The sequence of this TCR beta chain was determined in a study of STAT3 mutations in large granular lymphocyte leukemia. Regarding the study as a whole: At least one immunodominant TCR beta clonotype appeared in every T-cell large granular lymphocyte leukemia patient. In about 30% of the 18 patients, new TCR clonotypes emerged after therapy. Variable sampling intervals and differing treatment regimens complicated linking therapy response to TCR clonal burden changes.

V shed 5 bases and J shed 5 bases, with 13 bases lying between them. Germline CDR1 SQVTM, CDR2 ANQGSEA. The CDR3 is made up of 13 amino acids. Of note for this clone: Its target is not known.

Profiled with immunoSEQ multiplex PCR; TCRdb holds only in-frame clones, not every one. The sample has tens of thousands of clones, around 80% seen once. This chain uses TRBV29-1 with TRBJ2-1; D possibly corresponds to TRBD1 (6 bases). The sequenced sample consisted of PBMCs. This receptor was obtained from a human donor with T large granular lymphocyte leukemia. Some clones in this sample may be carry-over from other donors' samples. The CDR3 sequence is CSVFDRFDNEQFF. The CDR3 nucleotides read TGCAGCGTTTTTGACAGGTTCGACAATGAGCAGTTCTTC.